This T cell receptor (beta chain) was retrieved from a study of cytomegalovirus exposure and HLA in healthy donors. Study conclusions and caveats: Specificity of a few CMV-associated chains for CMV antigens was verified in vitro. Cytomegalovirus association was assigned to more than 150 TCR beta chains. The tendency of first-cohort TCR clusters to co-occur in the roughly 130 validation repertoires emerged from a later analysis.

Sequenced by immunoSEQ multiplex PCR; TCRdb stores in-frame clones only, minus some. The sample has 300,000 to 450,000 clones, more than 80% seen once; the top ten hold around 0.8%. About this clone: The antigen remains unidentified.

Trimming removed 8 bases from V and 3 bases from J; junction bases left unmatched: 1. Germline V gives CDR1 MNHNS, CDR2 SASEGT. This CDR3 is 11 amino acids long. The sequence was obtained from a woman aged 18 to 35 in good health and CMV-seronegative. The material sequenced was PBMCs. The genes are TRBV6-1 and TRBJ2-7, with 7 bases aligning to TRBD2. The CDR3 coding sequence is TGTGCCAGCGGGGACTACTACGAGCAGTACTTC. Protein: CASGDYYEQYF.